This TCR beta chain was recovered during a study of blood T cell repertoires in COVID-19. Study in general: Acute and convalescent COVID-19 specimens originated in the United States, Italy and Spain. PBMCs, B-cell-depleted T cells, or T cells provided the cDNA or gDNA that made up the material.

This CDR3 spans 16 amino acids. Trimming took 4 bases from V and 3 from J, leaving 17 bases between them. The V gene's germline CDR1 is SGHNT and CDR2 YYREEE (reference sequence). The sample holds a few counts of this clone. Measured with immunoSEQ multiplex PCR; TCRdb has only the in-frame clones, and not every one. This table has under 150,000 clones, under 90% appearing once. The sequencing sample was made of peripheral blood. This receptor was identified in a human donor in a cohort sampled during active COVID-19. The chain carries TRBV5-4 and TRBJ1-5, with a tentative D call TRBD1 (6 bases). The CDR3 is CASSIEPGQLNQPQHF. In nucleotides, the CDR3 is TGTGCCAGCAGCATAGAACCGGGACAACTCAATCAGCCCCAGCATTTT.